Below, 8 T cell receptor beta chains from the same sample are listed, as sequenced in a study of PD-1 blockade in classical Hodgkin lymphoma. The sample's time point: newly diagnosed, previously untreated cHL patient sample. Some clones are missing from TCRdb's copy, which holds only in-frame ones; the method was immunoSEQ multiplex PCR. The table lists roughly 70,000 clones, over 90% of them singletons. Sequenced input: peripheral blood mononuclear cells (PBMCs). The receptors derive from a human donor with classical Hodgkin lymphoma.

This sequence joins TRBV18 and TRBJ2-3; 12 bases are shared with TRBD2. Germline V gene data show CDR1 as KGHSH and CDR2 as LQKENI. CDR3 length equals 16 residues. After removal of 3 bases from V and 6 bases from J, the junction contained 7 bases not matched to a gene. The CDR3 loop is CASSPPTSGGWDTQYF. CDR3 DNA sequence: TGTGCCAGCTCACCGCCGACTAGCGGGGGCTGGGATACGCAGTATTTT.

The chain links TRBV10-1 to TRBJ1-3; D gene unclear. The length of the CDR3 is 16 residues. V lost 0 bases, J lost 0 bases, and 9 bases lay in between. Germline CDR1 WNHNN, CDR2 SYGVQD (reference sequence). This chain's CDR3 is CASSESDLFSGNTIYF. CDR3 nucleotide sequence: TGCGCCAGCAGTGAGTCGGATCTCTTCTCTGGAAACACCATATATTTT.

V is TRBV5-1 and J is TRBJ2-5; TRBD2 is a possible D gene (5 bases). Between the trimmed V and J ends, which lost 4 bases and 3 bases, there was a span of 10 bases. Germline V lookup: CDR1 SGHRS, CDR2 YFSETQ. CDR3 size: 13 residues. The CDR3 bases are TGCGCCAGCAGCAGGACTTCAAAAGAGACCCAGTACTTC. The encoded protein is CASSRTSKETQYF.

A few counts support this clone. The junction shows a germline mismatch at one end, possibly a read error. The chain employs TRBV5-1 and TRBJ2-2; 13 bases agree with TRBD2. CDR1 is SGHRS and CDR2 is YFSETQ in the germline V gene. The CDR3 spans 18 residues. CDR3 nucleotides: TGCGCCAGCAGGTTGGAGGGACTAGCGGGGTTGAACACCGGGGAGCTGTTTTTT. This translates into CASRLEGLAGLNTGELFF.

This chain links TRBV21-1 with TRBJ2-7; TRBD1 is taken as the D call from the table, unchecked against the DNA. TRBV21-1 is noted as a pseudogene. This CDR3 region has 16 residues. The DNA for the CDR3 is TGTGCCAGCAGCACTCGAGTAGGACAAGTCTCCCTCGGGCAGTACTTC. This codes for CASSTRVGQVSLGQYF.

The chain combines TRBV7-8 with TRBJ2-5, with 10 bases that match TRBD2. After removal of 1 base from V and 5 bases from J, the junction contained 4 bases not matched to a gene. CDR3 length: 15 amino acids. The germline CDR1 and CDR2 sequences are SGHVS and FQNEAQ. CDR3 sequence: CASSLGLAGVETQYF. The CDR3 DNA is TGTGCCAGCAGCTTAGGGCTAGCGGGAGTCGAGACCCAGTACTTC.

The chain joins TRBV9 to TRBJ1-6, with D unresolved. CDR3 length equals 14 residues. CDR1 is SGDLS, CDR2 YYNGEE, per germline. V gave up 7 bases and J gave up 4 bases, with 12 bases separating them. CDR3 nucleotides: TGTGCCAGCGGCGGAGAAACATATAATTCACCCCTCCACTTT. Its translation: CASGGETYNSPLHF.

V is TRBV11-2 and J is TRBJ2-7; D is ambiguous. CDR3 length equals 13 residues. V shed 0 bases and J shed 4 bases, with 7 bases lying between them. CDR1 and CDR2 (germline): SGHAT, FQNNGV. In nucleotides, the CDR3 is TGTGCCAGCAGCTTAGAAGGAAGGTACGAGCAGTACTTC. Its translation is CASSLEGRYEQYF.